The 27 T cell receptor beta chains presented below share a single source sample, sequenced in a study of read filtering for tumor transcriptome and immune sequencing. This library used about 360 ng RNA and molecular barcoded adaptors spanning alpha/delta and beta/gamma chains. TCRdb reprocessed the reads via MiXCR and lists one record per CDR3 protein. Counted here are 30,000 to 45,000 distinct CDR3 sequences, 13% to 15% occurring once; the ten biggest clones make up 5.5% to 8%. Source material: a population of CD138-negative cells sorted from bone marrow. The receptors stem from a donor at least 40 years old with multiple myeloma.

The table lists this clonotype with many counts. The chain recombines TRBV3-1 with TRBJ2-1; possible D gene TRBD1, 6 bases. CDR1 and CDR2 (germline): LGHDT, YNNKEL (reference sequence). V was cut by 1 base and J by 14 bases, with 12 bases left in between. This CDR3 contains 12 residues. The DNA of the CDR3 is TGTGCCAGCAGCCAAGTCCGGGACAAAGAGTTCTTC. This encodes CASSQVRDKEFF.

The chain recombines TRBV5-1 with TRBJ2-3, with D perhaps TRBD2 (5 bases). The CDR3 extends over 14 amino acids. Trimming left V 1 base short and J 3 bases short, with 9 bases between. CDR1 is SGHRS and CDR2 is YFSETQ in the germline V gene. The CDR3 DNA reads TGCGCCAGCAGCTTGTTAGGGAGTACAGATACGCAGTATTTT. As protein: CASSLLGSTDTQYF.

This clonotype was observed many times. The chain carries TRBV7-9 and TRBJ2-1; D gene unclear. This CDR3 is 17 amino acids long. Trimming shortened V by 2 bases and J by 6 bases, and 20 bases separated the two germline ends. Per germline, CDR1 SEHNR and CDR2 FQNEAQ (reference sequence). The CDR3 reads CASSLYGGASSSNEQFF. In nucleotides, the CDR3 is TGTGCCAGCAGCTTATATGGTGGCGCCTCTTCGTCCAATGAGCAGTTCTTC.

This clonotype has at least ten counts. The chain combines TRBV7-9 with TRBJ2-7, with unresolved D. This CDR3 has 17 amino acids. Trimming pared 1 base from V and 2 bases from J, leaving 18 bases between. The germline CDR1 and CDR2 sequences are SEHNR and FQNEAQ (reference sequence). The CDR3 coding sequence is TGTGCCAGCAGCTTAGGGGCGAGACTTATGAGCCCCTACGAGCAGTACTTC. Its protein is CASSLGARLMSPYEQYF.

The CDR3 nucleotides read TGTGCCAGCAGCTTATCAGGGGGTGGGTCACCCCTCCACTTT. Translated: CASSLSGGGSPLHF. V and J are TRBV7-2 and TRBJ1-6; 7 positions agree with TRBD1. The CDR3 length is 14 residues. Germline-derived CDR1 and CDR2 are SGHTA and FQGNSA. Unmatched junction bases numbered 5, after V lost 2 bases and J lost 10 bases.

The genes are TRBV4-1 and TRBJ2-5; D is ambiguous. The end of the DNA aligns better with TRBJ2-1, so the J call may be wrong. CDR3 length equals 14 residues. The germline V gene has CDR1 MGHRA and CDR2 YSYEKL. The CDR3 DNA is TGCGCCAGCAGCCGAAACTACATTCCCGAGGCCCAGTTCTTC. Encoded protein: CASSRNYIPEAQFF.

This clonotype was observed a handful of times. The CDR3 sequence: CASSPFSPEAFF. CDR3 nucleotides: TGTGCCAGCAGCCCCTTCTCGCCTGAAGCTTTCTTT. The chain recombines TRBV11-1 with TRBJ1-1, with D unclear. This CDR3 comprises 12 residues. Germline CDR1 is SGHAT and CDR2 is FQDESV (reference sequence). V was pared by 5 bases and J by 6 bases, with 10 bases between.

Notes on this clonotype: A single base is all that separates this from a far larger clone, so a read error is likely. V gene TRBV11-1 combines with J gene TRBJ2-1; TRBD2 aligns across 11 bases. Germline V gene sequence: CDR1 SGHAT, CDR2 FQDESV (reference sequence). The CDR3 totals 15 residues. The CDR3 bases are TGTGCCAGCAGCTTTCGTACTAGCGGGAGAAATGAGCAGCTCTTC. Translated: CASSFRTSGRNEQLF.

In its sample, this clonotype was seen a few times. A much larger clone lies one base from this, so it may be a read error. The limits of the CDR3 on the DNA are not certain, so only TCRdb's listed CDR3 is given. V is TRBV7-6 and J is TRBJ1-1. Per the germline V gene, CDR1 is SGHVS and CDR2 is FNYEAQ. The CDR3 region is 14 residues in length, termini included. CDR3: CASSLVGGGTEAVF.

In its sample, this clonotype was seen a few times. The V and J genes are TRBV28 and TRBJ2-3; possibly TRBD1 for D (6 bases). The CDR3 has 14 residues. The germline CDR1 and CDR2 sequences are MDHEN and SYDVKM. V lost 6 bases and J 4 bases, leaving 14 bases between the germline ends. The CDR3 sequence is CASSQRQESDTQYF. The CDR3 bases are TGTGCCAGCAGCCAACGACAGGAATCAGATACGCAGTATTTT.

In this sample, this clonotype turned up many times. The rearrangement uses TRBV9 and TRBJ2-1; TRBD2 might be the D (6 bases). The CDR3 runs 15 residues. Germline CDR1 SGDLS, CDR2 YYNGEE. V lost 4 bases to trimming and J lost 8 bases, with 19 bases between them. The CDR3 nucleotides read TGTGCCAGCAGCCTCAACCAGGGAGGTTACGATGAGCAGTTCTTC. Amino acids: CASSLNQGGYDEQFF.

Many counts were recorded for this clonotype. The CDR3: CSARRGGAGTEAFF. Here the CDR3 DNA reads TGCAGTGCTAGACGTGGGGGCGCGGGCACTGAAGCTTTCTTT. The chain uses TRBV20-1 and TRBJ1-1, with a tentative D call TRBD1 (6 bases). Germline values: CDR1 DFQATT, CDR2 SNEGSKA (reference sequence). The length of the CDR3 is 14 residues. V lost 2 bases to trimming and J lost 4 bases, with 14 bases between them.

At least ten counts were recorded for this clonotype. The chain couples TRBV12-3 or TRBV12-4 to TRBJ1-2; D gene unclear. Trimming removed 1 base from V and 4 bases from J, with 4 bases in between. The CDR3 extends over 12 amino acids. The CDR3 DNA reads as TGTGCCAGCAGTTTAGGGCTCTATGGCTACACCTTC. It translates to CASSLGLYGYTF.

V gene TRBV25-1 combines with J gene TRBJ1-5; the match to TRBD1 covers 7 bases. The CDR3 covers 15 residues. Germline V CDR1 and CDR2: MGHDK, SYGVNS. Trimming removed 5 bases from V and 3 bases from J; junction bases left unmatched: 7. CDR3 in amino acids: CASSFTGQPNQPQHF. The CDR3, as DNA: TGTGCCAGCAGTTTCACGGGACAGCCCAATCAGCCCCAGCATTTT.

This clonotype was recorded many times. The rearrangement uses TRBV6-6 and TRBJ1-5; 7 nucleotides match TRBD1. The length of the CDR3 is 20 residues. The V gene's germline CDR1 is MNHNY and CDR2 SVGAGI (reference sequence). Trimming removed 6 bases from V and 1 base from J; junction bases left unmatched: 21. CDR3 in amino acids: CASSSLPSGTVLPSNQPQHF. The CDR3 DNA reads as TGTGCCAGCAGCTCCCTACCTTCCGGGACAGTTCTACCCAGCAATCAGCCCCAGCATTTT.

This clonotype was observed many times. This sequence joins TRBV6-5 and TRBJ2-1; 9 bases align to TRBD1. The CDR3 totals 15 residues. V was pared by 6 bases and J by 0 bases, with 3 bases of the junction left unmatched. In germline, CDR1 is MNHEY, CDR2 SVGAGI. The CDR3 is CASRRDRDSYNEQFF. In DNA form, the CDR3 reads TGTGCCAGCAGACGGGACAGGGACTCCTACAATGAGCAGTTCTTC.

This clonotype appeared many times. The chain couples TRBV5-1 to TRBJ2-5; 7 bases align to TRBD2. The junction had 14 bases not matched to a gene; V was cut back by 1 base and J by 5 bases. The CDR3 is 17 residues long. CDR1 is SGHRS and CDR2 is YFSETQ in the germline V gene. The CDR3 DNA sequence: TGCGCCAGCAGCTTGTACGCGGGAGCCCGTCGATCGGAGACCCAGTACTTC. This gives the protein CASSLYAGARRSETQYF.

On this clonotype: This clone may be a read error of a much larger clone one base away. The rearrangement links TRBV9 to TRBJ2-7; D remains unclear. The CDR3 has 15 amino acids. Germline CDR1 SGDLS, CDR2 YYNGEE. Trimming removed 0 bases from V and 3 bases from J, with 13 bases in between. Here the CDR3 DNA reads TGTGCCAGCAGCGTAGGGAGCGAGCCCAACTACGAGCAGTACTTC. Amino acids: CASSVGSEPNYEQYF.

The table lists this clonotype with many counts. The chain links TRBV11-2 to TRBJ2-1, with 10 positions matching TRBD2. CDR3 length: 16 amino acids. The germline V gene has CDR1 SGHAT and CDR2 FQNNGV. With V trimmed by 5 bases and J by 7 bases, 11 bases remained unmatched. DNA of the CDR3: TGTGCCAGCAGCCTCTCTAGCGGGAGTCGTGGTAATGAGCAGTTCTTC. It specifies CASSLSSGSRGNEQFF.

This clonotype has ten or more counts. In nucleotides, the CDR3 is TGCAGTGCTAGAGTTGTGGTAACAGATACGCAGTATTTT. This encodes CSARVVVTDTQYF. This chain connects TRBV20-1 to TRBJ2-3; no definite D call. CDR3 size: 13 residues. V was trimmed by 1 base and J by 3 bases, leaving 8 bases between them. Germline V lookup: CDR1 DFQATT, CDR2 SNEGSKA (reference sequence).

The table lists this clonotype with many counts. V is TRBV7-3 and J is TRBJ2-3, with 8 bases that match TRBD2. Germline CDR1 SGHTA, CDR2 FQGTGA. The CDR3 extends over 15 amino acids. J gave up 0 bases and V 5 bases, and 4 bases lay outside the gene matches. The chain's CDR3 is CASSVRGGSTDTQYF. Written as DNA, the CDR3 is TGTGCCAGCAGCGTACGGGGGGGAAGCACAGATACGCAGTATTTT.

Ten or more counts support this clonotype. V usage is TRBV10-3 and J usage is TRBJ2-7, with D perhaps assigned TRBD1 or TRBD2 (5 bases each). With 0 bases removed from V and 6 bases from J, the gap between germline ends came to 15 bases. Germline lookup yields CDR1 ENHRY and CDR2 SYGVKD. This CDR3 has 15 residues. CDR3 loop: CAISESGRQSPEQYF. The CDR3 DNA reads as TGTGCCATCAGTGAGTCGGGGAGACAGTCCCCCGAGCAGTACTTC.

This clonotype came up many times. This chain links TRBV18 with TRBJ1-4; D is uncertain. The germline V gene encodes CDR1 KGHSH and CDR2 LQKENI. Trimming removed 3 bases at V and 10 bases at J, with 15 bases between. The CDR3 totals 14 residues. In nucleotides, the CDR3 is TGTGCCAGCTCACCGCCTGGCTCGACGGGAAAACTGTTTTTT. Translation gives CASSPPGSTGKLFF.

Of note for this clonotype: A read error is possible here, since a much larger clone lies one base away. The chain links TRBV4-2 to TRBJ2-3; D possibly corresponds to TRBD1 (6 bases). The ends were cut back, 7 bases at V and 6 bases at J, with 20 bases in the middle. The germline V gene has CDR1 LGHNA and CDR2 YNFKEQ. CDR3 length equals 15 residues. The CDR3 DNA sequence: TGTGCCAGCAACCGCCCGGGACAAGGGAAGGATACGCAGTATTTT. Protein: CASNRPGQGKDTQYF.

With regard to this clonotype: Since a far larger clone is one base different, this is likely a read error. This CDR3 reads CASSAGTSGHRNEQYF. The CDR3 coding sequence is TGTGCCAGCAGCGCCGGGACTAGCGGGCACCGCAATGAGCAGTACTTC. V and J are TRBV11-2 and TRBJ2-1, with 12 bases matching TRBD2. The DNA end lines up better with TRBJ2-7; the J call may be wrong. The CDR3 is made up of 16 amino acids. Germline V gives CDR1 SGHAT, CDR2 FQNNGV.

This clonotype was counted at least ten times. This chain connects TRBV5-1 to TRBJ2-1, with 9 bases fitting TRBD1. This CDR3 contains 16 residues. Germline CDR1 SGHRS, CDR2 YFSETQ. V lost 0 bases and J lost 6; bases outside the gene matches: 7. The CDR3 is CASSLVAGQGRNEQFF. Written as DNA, the CDR3 is TGCGCCAGCAGCTTGGTGGCCGGACAGGGGCGCAATGAGCAGTTCTTC. Complete variable domain (other parts from reference TRBV5-1 and TRBJ2-1): KAGVTQTPRYLIKTRGQQVTLSCSPISGHRSVSWYQQTPGQGLQFLFEYFSETQRNKGNFPGRFSGRQFSNSRSEMNVSTLELGDSALYLCASSLVAGQGRNEQFFGPGTRLTVL.

This clonotype has more than one count but fewer than ten. This likely stems from a read error, as it lies one base from a far larger clone. The chain has TRBV12-3 or TRBV12-4 and TRBJ2-1; no definite D call. The CDR3 loop spans 15 amino acids. CDR3: CASSFWSSGHNVQFF. The CDR3 DNA sequence: TGTGCCAGCAGTTTTTGGTCCTCCGGCCACAATGTGCAGTTCTTC.